This section outlines one TCR beta chain sequence together with its context. Its antigen is not known. A junction boundary mismatches the germline segment, possibly from a read error. This sample was taken from a study of glioma-infiltrating T cells. Study-wide context: Blood libraries targeted roughly 4.5- to 11-fold coverage of 910,000 or so T cells.

Regarding the study as a whole: Gliomas, especially low-grade, showed above-expected tissue-blood divergence; non-neoplastic patients showed below.

TCR alpha and beta CDR3 regions were amplified from RNA using iRepertoire nested multiplex PCR. TCRdb ran MiXCR on the multiplex PCR reads and lists one entry per CDR3 protein. The table lists roughly 350,000 distinct CDR3 sequences, roughly two fifths of them singletons, with 12% in the top ten. Sequences were obtained from glioma tissue, nonneoplastic brain tissue, or PBMCs (not recorded which). The TCR comes from a human donor with low-grade glioma or glioblastoma, undergoing nonglioma brain surgery, or in good health (not recorded which).

The DNA for the CDR3 is TGTGCCATCAGTTCTTTCGGGGGCAGCCAGAGCTCTGGGGCCAACGTCCTGACTTTC. Translated: CAISSFGGSQSSGANVLTF. The chain is built from TRBV6-5 and TRBJ2-6; D may be TRBD1 or TRBD2 (6 bases each). Looked up from germline, CDR1 is MNHEY and CDR2 is SVGAGI. The CDR3 runs 19 residues.